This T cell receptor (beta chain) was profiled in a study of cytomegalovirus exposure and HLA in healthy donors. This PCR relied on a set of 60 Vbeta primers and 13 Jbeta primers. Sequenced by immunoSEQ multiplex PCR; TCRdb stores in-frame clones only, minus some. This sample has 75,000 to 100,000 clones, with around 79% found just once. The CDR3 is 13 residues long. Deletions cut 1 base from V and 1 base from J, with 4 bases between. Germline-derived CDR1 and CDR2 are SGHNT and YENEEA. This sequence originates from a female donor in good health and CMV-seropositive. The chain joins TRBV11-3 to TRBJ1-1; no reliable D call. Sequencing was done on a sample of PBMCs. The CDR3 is CASSLAQNTEAFF. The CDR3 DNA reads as TGTGCCAGCAGCTTAGCACAGAACACTGAAGCTTTCTTT. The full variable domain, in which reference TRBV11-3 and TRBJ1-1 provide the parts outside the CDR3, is EAGVVQSPRYKIIEKKQPVAFWCNPISGHNTLYWYLQNLGQGPELLIRYENEEAVDDSQLPKDRFSAERLKGVDSTLKIQPAELGDSAVYLCASSLAQNTEAFFGQGTRLTVV.